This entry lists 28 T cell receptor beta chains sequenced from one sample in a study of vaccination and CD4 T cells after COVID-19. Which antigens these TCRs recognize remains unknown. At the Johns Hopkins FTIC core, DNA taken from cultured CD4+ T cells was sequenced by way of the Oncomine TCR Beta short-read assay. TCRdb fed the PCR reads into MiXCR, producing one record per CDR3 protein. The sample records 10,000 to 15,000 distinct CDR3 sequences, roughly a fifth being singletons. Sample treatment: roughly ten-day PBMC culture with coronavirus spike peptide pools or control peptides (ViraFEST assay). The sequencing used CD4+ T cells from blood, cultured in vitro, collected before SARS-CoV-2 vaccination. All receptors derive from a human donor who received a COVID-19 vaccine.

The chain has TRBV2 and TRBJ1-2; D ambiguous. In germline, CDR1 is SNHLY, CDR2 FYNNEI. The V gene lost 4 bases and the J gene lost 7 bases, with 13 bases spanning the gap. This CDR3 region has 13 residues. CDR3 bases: TGTGCCAGCAGTGGGTCGCAGGCGACTGGCTACACCTTC. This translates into CASSGSQATGYTF.

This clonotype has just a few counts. The DNA of the CDR3 is TGTGCCAGCAGCTTAGTTAGGCTTGGGACCGGATCCTACGAGCAGTACTTC. Its translation is CASSLVRLGTGSYEQYF. The chain is built from TRBV7-9 and TRBJ2-7, with D possibly being TRBD1 or TRBD2 (5 bases each). Germline V lookup: CDR1 SEHNR, CDR2 FQNEAQ (reference sequence). The CDR3 totals 17 residues. V dropped 1 base and J dropped 1 base, with 17 bases sitting between them.

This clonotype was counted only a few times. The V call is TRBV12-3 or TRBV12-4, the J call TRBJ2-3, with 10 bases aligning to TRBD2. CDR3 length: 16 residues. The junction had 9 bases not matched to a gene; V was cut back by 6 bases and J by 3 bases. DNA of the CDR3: TGTGCCAGCAGCCCTGGACTAGCGGCTACTACAGATACGCAGTATTTT. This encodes CASSPGLAATTDTQYF.

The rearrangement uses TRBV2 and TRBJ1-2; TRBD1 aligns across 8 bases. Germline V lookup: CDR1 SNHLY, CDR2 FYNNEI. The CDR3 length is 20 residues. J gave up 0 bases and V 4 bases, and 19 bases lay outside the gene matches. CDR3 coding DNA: TGTGCCAGCAGTGCCCGAGGGGCAGGGGGCGTAATATTGGCTAACTATGGCTACACCTTC. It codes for CASSARGAGGVILANYGYTF.

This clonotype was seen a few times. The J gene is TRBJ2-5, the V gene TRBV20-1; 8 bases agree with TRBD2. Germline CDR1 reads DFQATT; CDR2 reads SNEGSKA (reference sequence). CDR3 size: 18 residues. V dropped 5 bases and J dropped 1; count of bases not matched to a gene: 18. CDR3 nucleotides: TGCAGTGCTCTGGGCGGGGGCGGGGGGAGCCAGATCCAAGAGACCCAGTACTTC. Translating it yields CSALGGGGGSQIQETQYF.

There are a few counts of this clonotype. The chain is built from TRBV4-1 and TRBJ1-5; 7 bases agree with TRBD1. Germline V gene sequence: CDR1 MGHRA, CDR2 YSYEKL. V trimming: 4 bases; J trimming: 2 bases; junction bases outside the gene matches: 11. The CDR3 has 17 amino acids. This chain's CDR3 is CASSPPGGQDGNQPQHF. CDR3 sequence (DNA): TGCGCCAGCAGCCCTCCAGGGGGGCAGGATGGCAATCAGCCCCAGCATTTT.

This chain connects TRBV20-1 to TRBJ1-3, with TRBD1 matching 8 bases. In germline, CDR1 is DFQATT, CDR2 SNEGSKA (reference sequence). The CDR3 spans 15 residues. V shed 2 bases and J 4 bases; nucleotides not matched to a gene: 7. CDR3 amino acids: CSARPMDREGNTIYF. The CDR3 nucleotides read TGCAGTGCTAGACCTATGGACAGGGAGGGAAACACCATATATTTT.

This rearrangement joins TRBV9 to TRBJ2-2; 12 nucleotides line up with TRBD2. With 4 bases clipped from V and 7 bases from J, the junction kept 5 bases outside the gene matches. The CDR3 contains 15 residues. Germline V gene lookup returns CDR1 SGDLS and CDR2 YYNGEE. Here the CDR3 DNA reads TGTGCCAGCAGCCAGCGGACTAGCGGGGTCGGGGAGCTGTTTTTT. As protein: CASSQRTSGVGELFF.

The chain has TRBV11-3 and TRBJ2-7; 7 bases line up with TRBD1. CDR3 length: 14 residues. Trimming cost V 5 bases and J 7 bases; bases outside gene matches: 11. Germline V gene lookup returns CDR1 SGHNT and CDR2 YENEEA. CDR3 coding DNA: TGTGCCAGCAGCCGGGACAGTGAGCTCTCAGAGCAGTACTTC. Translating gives CASSRDSELSEQYF.

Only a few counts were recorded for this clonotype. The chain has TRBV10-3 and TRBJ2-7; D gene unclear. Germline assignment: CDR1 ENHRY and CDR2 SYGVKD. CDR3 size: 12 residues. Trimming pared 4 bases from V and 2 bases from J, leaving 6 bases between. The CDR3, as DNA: TGTGCCATCAGTGCGGAACCCTACGAGCAGTACTTC. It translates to CAISAEPYEQYF.

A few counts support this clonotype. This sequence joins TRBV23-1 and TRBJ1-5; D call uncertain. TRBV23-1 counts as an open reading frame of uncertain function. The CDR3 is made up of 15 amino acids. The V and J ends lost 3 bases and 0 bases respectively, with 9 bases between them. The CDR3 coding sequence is TGCGCCAGCAGTCATTGGGCAGATAGCAATCAGCCCCAGCATTTT. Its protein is CASSHWADSNQPQHF.

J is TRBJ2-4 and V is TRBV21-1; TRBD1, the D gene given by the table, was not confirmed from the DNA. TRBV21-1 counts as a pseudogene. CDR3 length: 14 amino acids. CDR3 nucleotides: TGTGCCAGCAGCAACCAGGGGCGGGTGGACATTCAGTACTTC. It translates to CASSNQGRVDIQYF.

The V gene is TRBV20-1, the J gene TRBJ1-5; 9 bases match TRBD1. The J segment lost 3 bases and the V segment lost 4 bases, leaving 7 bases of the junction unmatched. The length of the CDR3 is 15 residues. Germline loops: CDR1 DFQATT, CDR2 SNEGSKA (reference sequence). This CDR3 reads CSATNRDRVNQPQHF. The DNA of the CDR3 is TGCAGTGCTACTAACCGGGACAGGGTCAATCAGCCCCAGCATTTT.

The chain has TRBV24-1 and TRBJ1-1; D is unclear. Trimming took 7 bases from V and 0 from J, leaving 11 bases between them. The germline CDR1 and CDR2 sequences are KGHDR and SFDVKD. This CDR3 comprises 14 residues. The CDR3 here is CATRSSQLNTEAFF. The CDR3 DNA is TGTGCCACCAGAAGCTCACAGTTGAACACTGAAGCTTTCTTT.

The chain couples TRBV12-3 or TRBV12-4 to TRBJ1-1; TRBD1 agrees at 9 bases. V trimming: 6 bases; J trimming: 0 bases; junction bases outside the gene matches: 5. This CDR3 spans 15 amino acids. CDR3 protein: CASRNRGPMNTEAFF. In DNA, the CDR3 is TGTGCCAGCAGGAACAGGGGGCCGATGAACACTGAAGCTTTCTTT.

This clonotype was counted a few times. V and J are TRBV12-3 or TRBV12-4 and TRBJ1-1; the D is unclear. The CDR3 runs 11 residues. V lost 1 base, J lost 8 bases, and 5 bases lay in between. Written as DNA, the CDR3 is TGTGCCAGCAGTTTAGGGGCAGAAGCTTTCTTT. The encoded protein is CASSLGAEAFF.

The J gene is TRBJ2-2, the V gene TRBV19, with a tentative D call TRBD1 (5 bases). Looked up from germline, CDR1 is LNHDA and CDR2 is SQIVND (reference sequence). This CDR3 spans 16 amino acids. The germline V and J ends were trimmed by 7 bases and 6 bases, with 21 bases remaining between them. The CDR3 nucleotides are TGTGCCAGTAACTCCAGGCGGCAGGGCGCCGCCGGGGAGCTGTTTTTT. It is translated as CASNSRRQGAAGELFF.

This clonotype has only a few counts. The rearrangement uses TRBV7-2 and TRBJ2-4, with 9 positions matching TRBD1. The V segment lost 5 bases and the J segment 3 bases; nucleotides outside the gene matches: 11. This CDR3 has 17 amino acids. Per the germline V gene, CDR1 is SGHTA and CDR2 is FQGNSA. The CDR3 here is CASSTTGTGFVKNIQYF. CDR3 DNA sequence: TGTGCCAGCAGCACCACCGGGACAGGGTTTGTCAAAAACATTCAGTACTTC.

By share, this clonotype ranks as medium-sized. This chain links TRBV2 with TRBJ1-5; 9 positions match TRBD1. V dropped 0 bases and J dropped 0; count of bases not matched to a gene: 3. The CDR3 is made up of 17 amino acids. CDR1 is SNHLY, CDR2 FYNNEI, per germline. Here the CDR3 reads CASSEAGTGYSNQPQHF. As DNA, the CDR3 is TGTGCCAGCAGTGAAGCGGGGACAGGGTATAGCAATCAGCCCCAGCATTTT.

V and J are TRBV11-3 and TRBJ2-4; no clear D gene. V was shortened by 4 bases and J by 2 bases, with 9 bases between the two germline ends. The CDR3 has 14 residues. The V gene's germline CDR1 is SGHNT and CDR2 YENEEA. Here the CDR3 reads CASSCRITKNIQYF. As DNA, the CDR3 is TGTGCCAGCAGCTGTCGCATAACCAAAAACATTCAGTACTTC.

CDR3 DNA: TGTGCCAGTAGTGTCAGGGGAGATATAGCCAAAAACATTCAGTACTTC. Protein product: CASSVRGDIAKNIQYF. The genes are TRBV19 and TRBJ2-4, with TRBD1 as a possible D gene (6 bases). Per the germline V gene, CDR1 is LNHDA and CDR2 is SQIVND (reference sequence). The CDR3 runs 16 residues. V lost 5 bases to trimming and J lost 0 bases, with 14 bases between them.

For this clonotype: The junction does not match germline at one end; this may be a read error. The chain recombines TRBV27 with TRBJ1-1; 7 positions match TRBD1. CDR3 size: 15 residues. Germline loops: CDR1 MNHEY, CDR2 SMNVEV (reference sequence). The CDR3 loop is CASSLIGTANTKAFF. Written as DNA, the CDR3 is TGTGCCAGCAGTTTAATCGGGACAGCTAACACTAAAGCTTTCTTT.

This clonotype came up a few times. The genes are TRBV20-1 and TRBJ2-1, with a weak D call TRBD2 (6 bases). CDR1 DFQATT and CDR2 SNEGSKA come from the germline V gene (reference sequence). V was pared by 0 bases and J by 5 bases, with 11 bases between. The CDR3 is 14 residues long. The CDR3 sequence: CSAREGGLDNEQFF. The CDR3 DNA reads TGCAGTGCTAGAGAGGGGGGACTGGACAATGAGCAGTTCTTC.

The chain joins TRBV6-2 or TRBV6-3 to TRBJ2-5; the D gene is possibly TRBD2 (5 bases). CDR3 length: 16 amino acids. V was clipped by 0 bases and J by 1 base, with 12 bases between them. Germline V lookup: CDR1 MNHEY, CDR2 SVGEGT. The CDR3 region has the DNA TGTGCCAGCAGTTACTCTTCCGGGCGGGCCCAAGAGACCCAGTACTTC. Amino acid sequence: CASSYSSGRAQETQYF.

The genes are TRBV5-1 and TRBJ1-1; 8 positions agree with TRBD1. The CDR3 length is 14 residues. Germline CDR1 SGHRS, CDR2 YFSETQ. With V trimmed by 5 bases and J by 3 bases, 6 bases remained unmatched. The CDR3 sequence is CASRKTGEDTEAFF. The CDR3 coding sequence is TGCGCCAGCAGAAAGACAGGGGAAGACACTGAAGCTTTCTTT.

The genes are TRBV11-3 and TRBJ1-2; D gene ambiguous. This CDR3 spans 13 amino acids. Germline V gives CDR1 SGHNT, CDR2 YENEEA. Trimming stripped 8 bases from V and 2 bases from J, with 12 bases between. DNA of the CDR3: TGTGCCAGCTGGGGAGGAGGAAACTATGGCTACACCTTC. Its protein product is CASWGGGNYGYTF.

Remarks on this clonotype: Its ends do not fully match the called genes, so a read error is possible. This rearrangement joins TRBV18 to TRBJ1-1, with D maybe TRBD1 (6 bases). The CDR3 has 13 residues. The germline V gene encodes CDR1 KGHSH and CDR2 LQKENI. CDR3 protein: CASSPQGNTEAFF. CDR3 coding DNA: TGTGCCAGCTCTCCACAGGGGAACACTGAAGCTTTCTTT.

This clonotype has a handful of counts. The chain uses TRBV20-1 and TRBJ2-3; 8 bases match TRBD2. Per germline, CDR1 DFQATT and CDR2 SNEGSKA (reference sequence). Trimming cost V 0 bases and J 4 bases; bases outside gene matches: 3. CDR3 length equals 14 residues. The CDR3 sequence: CSARDVSGADTQYF. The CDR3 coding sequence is TGCAGTGCTAGAGATGTTAGCGGGGCAGATACGCAGTATTTT.